Listed below are T cell receptor beta chains from one sample, sequenced in a study of identical twins. TCRdb redid the calling of the 5' RACE reads with MiXCR, one entry per CDR3 protein. The table lists some 790,000 distinct CDR3 sequences, 18% of them singletons, with about an eighth in the top ten. The sample was also linked to a second study, of T cells expressing NK-cell markers.

The specimen was PBMCs. The receptors were gathered from a woman aged 18-29 years in good health. Both conserved end residues are part of each CDR3. The D gene is left open where the match is weak. Not every row has a clone size; where given, it reads once, few, many or a size class.

j_gene | abundance | v_gene | d_gene | len | CDR3aa | CDR3nt
TRBJ2-1 | . | TRBV7-2 | TRBD2 | 15 | CASSLPGTSLNEQFF | TGTGCCAGCAGCTTACCCGGGACTAGTTTGAATGAGCAGTTCTTC
TRBJ2-3 | few | TRBV5-8 | TRBD1 | 15 | CASSLGSGGVDTQYF | TGTGCCAGCAGCTTGGGGTCAGGGGGCGTCGATACGCAGTATTTT
TRBJ2-1 | few | TRBV7-6 | TRBD1 | 15 | CASSRADRVSNEQFF | TGTGCCAGCAGTCGAGCCGACAGGGTGAGCAATGAGCAGTTCTTC
TRBJ1-6 | . | TRBV5-1 | . | 18 | CASSLSEQGGSYNSPLHF | TGCGCCAGCAGCTTGTCTGAACAGGGTGGATCCTATAATTCACCCCTCCACTTT
TRBJ1-2 | few | TRBV12-3/TRBV12-4 | TRBD1 | 15 | CASSLRQGRGWGYTF | TGTGCCAGCAGTTTAAGACAGGGCCGTGGCTGGGGCTACACCTTC
TRBJ2-3 | . | TRBV12-3/TRBV12-4 | TRBD2 | 15 | CASRGLAGGVDTQYF | TGTGCCAGCAGAGGACTAGCGGGAGGGGTAGATACGCAGTATTTT
TRBJ1-1 | . | TRBV29-1 | . | 14 | CSVPAGQMNTEAFF | TGCAGCGTTCCCGCCGGCCAAATGAACACTGAAGCTTTCTTT
TRBJ2-4 | . | TRBV25-1 | . | 14 | CASSPGASENIQYF | TGTGCCAGCAGCCCGGGGGCGAGTGAAAACATTCAGTACTTC
TRBJ2-7 | once | TRBV4-1 | . | 13 | CASSHDPGTATTF | TGCGCCAGCAGCCATGACCCAGGGACCGCCACTACCTTC
TRBJ2-3 | . | TRBV6-4 | . | 14 | CASSEDRPTDTQYF | TGTGCCAGCAGTGAGGACAGACCCACAGATACGCAGTATTTT
TRBJ2-7 | few | TRBV20-1 | . | 13 | CSALHRTMGEQYF | TGCAGTGCTTTACATAGAACCATGGGCGAGCAGTACTTC
TRBJ1-1 | . | TRBV7-3 | . | 13 | CASSLNGETEAFF | TGTGCCAGCAGCTTAAATGGGGAAACTGAAGCTTTCTTT
TRBJ2-1 | . | TRBV11-2 | TRBD2 | 19 | CASGWAVKASGQAKFKQFF | TGTGCCAGCGGCTGGGCCGTCAAAGCTAGCGGCCAGGCGAAGTTCAAGCAGTTCTTC
TRBJ2-5 | few | TRBV7-2 | TRBD2 | 15 | CASSSQTSSQETQYF | TGTGCCAGCAGCTCGCAGACTAGCTCACAAGAGACCCAGTACTTC
TRBJ2-1 | . | TRBV3-1 | . | 16 | CASSPPGPAPYNEQFF | TGTGCCAGCAGCCCCCCGGGCCCCGCCCCCTACAATGAGCAGTTCTTC
TRBJ2-1 | . | TRBV6-5 | TRBD2 | 19 | CASSYSGGPGTSGRNEQFF | TGTGCCAGCAGTTACTCTGGGGGACCCGGGACTAGCGGGAGAAATGAGCAGTTCTTC
TRBJ2-3 | . | TRBV12-3/TRBV12-4 | TRBD2 | 16 | CASSARLAGGTDTQYF | TGTGCCAGCAGTGCCCGACTAGCGGGAGGGACAGATACGCAGTATTTT
TRBJ2-3 | . | TRBV12-3/TRBV12-4 | TRBD2 | 16 | CASRPDKRGGTDTQYF | TGTGCCAGCAGACCGGATAAGCGGGGGGGCACAGATACGCAGTATTTT
TRBJ1-6 | few | TRBV12-3/TRBV12-4 | . | 13 | CASSGQFNSPLHF | TGTGCCAGCAGCGGACAGTTTAATTCACCCCTCCACTTT
TRBJ2-7 | . | TRBV7-8 | . | 15 | CASSLVRVISYEQYF | TGTGCCAGCAGCTTAGTCAGGGTGATCTCCTACGAGCAGTACTTC
TRBJ2-7 | few | TRBV27 | TRBD1 | 13 | CASRRTGMAEQYF | TGTGCCAGCAGGCGGACAGGGATGGCCGAGCAGTACTTC
TRBJ2-5 | . | TRBV4-1 | . | 14 | CASSPNPGVGTQYF | TGCGCCAGCAGCCCGAACCCAGGGGTGGGGACCCAGTACTTC
TRBJ2-1 | . | TRBV5-1 | TRBD2 | 16 | CASSLERDYSYNEQFF | TGCGCCAGCAGCTTGGAAAGGGACTACTCCTACAATGAGCAGTTCTTC
TRBJ1-4 | . | TRBV7-2 | . | 15 | CASSFSRTMDEKLFF | TGTGCCAGCAGCTTTTCCCGGACTATGGATGAAAAACTGTTTTTT
TRBJ1-1 | few | TRBV6-1 | . | 14 | CASMIRGMRPEAFF | TGTGCCAGCATGATCAGGGGCATGAGACCTGAAGCTTTCTTT
TRBJ1-5 | . | TRBV13 | . | 12 | CASSRSGGHQHF | TGTGCCAGCAGCCGTTCTGGAGGCCACCAACATTTT
TRBJ2-5 | many | TRBV12-3/TRBV12-4 | TRBD1 | 13 | CASRRAGGETQYF | TGTGCCAGCAGGCGAGCAGGGGGAGAGACCCAGTACTTC
TRBJ1-1 | . | TRBV7-9 | . | 16 | CASSPPEGISNTEAFF | TGTGCCAGCAGCCCGCCTGAGGGAATATCGAACACTGAAGCTTTCTTT
TRBJ1-5 | . | TRBV5-6 | . | 14 | CASSLRGYDQPQHF | TGTGCCAGCAGCCTGAGAGGTTACGATCAGCCCCAGCATTTT
TRBJ1-3 | . | TRBV12-3/TRBV12-4 | . | 12 | CASRGAMDTIYF | TGTGCCAGCAGGGGAGCCATGGACACCATATATTTT
TRBJ2-2 | few | TRBV5-6 | TRBD1 | 17 | CASSLVLTGGSTGELFF | TGTGCCAGCAGCTTGGTCCTGACAGGGGGCTCCACCGGGGAGCTGTTTTTT
TRBJ1-1 | few | TRBV5-6 | . | 12 | CASSSGGAEAFF | TGTGCCAGCAGCTCGGGAGGCGCTGAAGCTTTCTTT
TRBJ2-3 | . | TRBV5-5 | . | 15 | CASSHSRGSTDTQYF | TGTGCCAGCAGCCACAGCCGGGGGAGCACAGATACGCAGTATTTT
TRBJ2-1 | once | TRBV10-1 | . | 15 | CASSESVTGDNEQFF | TGCGCCAGCAGTGAGTCAGTGACTGGGGACAATGAGCAGTTCTTC
TRBJ2-1 | . | TRBV12-3/TRBV12-4 | . | 14 | CASSFGLARNEQFF | TGTGCCAGCAGTTTCGGCCTAGCGAGAAATGAGCAGTTCTTC
TRBJ2-1 | . | TRBV5-1 | . | 13 | CASSLGRHNEQFF | TGCGCCAGCAGCTTGGGACGGCACAATGAGCAGTTCTTC
TRBJ2-1 | few | TRBV7-2 | . | 15 | CASSTTGEWYNEQFF | TGTGCCAGCAGCACTACCGGGGAATGGTACAATGAGCAGTTCTTC
TRBJ2-7 | . | TRBV7-9 | TRBD1 | 15 | CASSGIRDRDYEQYF | TGTGCCAGCAGCGGAATCCGGGACAGAGATTACGAGCAGTACTTC
TRBJ2-7 | . | TRBV5-4 | . | 14 | CASTLPGPSYEQYF | TGTGCCAGCACCCTACCGGGACCCTCCTACGAGCAGTACTTC
TRBJ2-7 | . | TRBV11-1 | TRBD2 | 19 | CASSHGFPRLAGGRYEQYF | TGTGCCAGCAGCCATGGTTTTCCCCGACTAGCGGGGGGGAGGTACGAGCAGTACTTC
TRBJ1-1 | once | TRBV5-5 | TRBD1 | 14 | CASSVTGGSTEAFF | TGTGCCAGCAGCGTAACAGGGGGAAGTACTGAAGCTTTCTTT
TRBJ1-1 | few | TRBV6-5 | . | 12 | CASSPQHPGTFF | TGTGCCAGCAGCCCACAGCACCCCGGGACTTTCTTT
TRBJ2-7 | . | TRBV6-5 | . | 14 | CASSYRGAPYEQYF | TGTGCCAGCAGTTACCGAGGGGCCCCATACGAGCAGTACTTC
TRBJ2-3 | few | TRBV30 | TRBD1 | 15 | CAWGGDRGEVDTQYF | TGTGCCTGGGGGGGGGACAGGGGAGAGGTGGATACGCAGTATTTT
TRBJ1-5 | few | TRBV6-2/TRBV6-3 | . | 13 | CASSPLMDQPQHF | TGTGCCAGCAGTCCCCTGATGGATCAGCCCCAGCATTTT
TRBJ2-7 | once | TRBV6-1 | TRBD1 | 14 | CASSAGQKIYEQYF | TGTGCCAGCAGTGCGGGACAGAAGATCTACGAGCAGTACTTC
TRBJ2-1 | few | TRBV7-9 | TRBD2 | 13 | CASSLVAGDEQFF | TGTGCCAGCAGCTTAGTAGCGGGGGATGAGCAGTTCTTC
TRBJ2-3 | few | TRBV10-1 | . | 16 | CASSPGQFITTDTQYF | TGCGCCAGCAGCCCCGGACAGTTTATAACCACAGATACGCAGTATTTT
TRBJ1-2 | few | TRBV5-1 | TRBD1 | 14 | CASSSSTGQDGYTF | TGCGCCAGCAGCTCCTCGACAGGGCAGGATGGCTACACCTTC
TRBJ1-2 | few | TRBV20-1 | . | 11 | CSARVKYGYTF | TGCAGTGCTAGAGTCAAATATGGCTACACCTTC
TRBJ2-1 | few | TRBV7-8 | . | 16 | CASSLSHRHPDNEQFF | TGTGCCAGCAGCTTGAGCCACCGACACCCAGACAATGAGCAGTTCTTC
TRBJ2-5 | . | TRBV27 | TRBD2 | 17 | CASSPPAGGLIGETQYF | TGTGCCAGCAGTCCCCCAGCGGGAGGATTAATAGGGGAGACCCAGTACTTC
TRBJ2-7 | . | TRBV12-3/TRBV12-4 | TRBD2 | 14 | CACSPTSGSYEQYF | TGTGCCTGCAGCCCAACTAGCGGGTCCTACGAGCAGTACTTC
TRBJ1-2 | few | TRBV30 | . | 13 | CAWSVGTGYGYTF | TGTGCCTGGAGTGTTGGGACCGGATATGGCTACACCTTC